A single sample gave rise to the 16 T cell receptor beta chains below, sequenced in a study of vaccination and CD4 T cells after COVID-19. Indicated treatment: roughly 10-day PBMC culture with coronavirus spike peptide pools or control peptides (ViraFEST assay). Sequencing of DNA taken from cultured CD4+ T cells relied on the Oncomine TCR Beta short-read assay. TCRdb analysed the PCR reads with MiXCR anew, one entry per CDR3 protein. This repertoire shows some 20,000 distinct CDR3 sequences, 45% to 60% found once; its top ten account for 6.5% to 9%. No cognate antigen is known for these TCRs. Source material: CD4+ T cells from blood, cultured in vitro. These receptors came from a human donor who had recovered from COVID-19.

This clonotype was seen a few times. The chain links TRBV19 to TRBJ1-5; D is perhaps TRBD1 (5 bases). This CDR3 spans 16 amino acids. Trimming left V 7 bases short and J 2 bases short, with 18 bases between. Germline loops: CDR1 LNHDA, CDR2 SQIVND (reference sequence). The CDR3 DNA sequence: TGTGCCAGTACCTTCTCTTGGGGGTTGGGCAATCAGCCCCAGCATTTT. Translation: CASTFSWGLGNQPQHF.

The CDR3 sequence: CSASFSGVRRGTNYEQYF. CDR3 nucleotides: TGCAGTGCTAGTTTTTCGGGGGTTAGACGCGGGACTAACTACGAGCAGTACTTC. The rearrangement joins TRBV20-1 to TRBJ2-7; 7 nucleotides line up with TRBD2. Germline V lookup: CDR1 DFQATT, CDR2 SNEGSKA (reference sequence). This CDR3 comprises 18 residues. J lost 3 bases, V lost 3 bases, and 20 bases had no gene match.

The gene calls are TRBV2 and TRBJ1-2; D ambiguous. Germline CDR1 SNHLY, CDR2 FYNNEI. The CDR3 spans 14 residues. With 10 bases removed from V and 4 bases from J, the gap between germline ends came to 19 bases. CDR3 nucleotides: TGTGCCACCGTCGCGGGGTACTCTAGCTATGGCTACACCTTC. As protein: CATVAGYSSYGYTF. Using reference TRBV2 and TRBJ1-2 for the parts outside the CDR3, the full variable domain is EPEVTQTPSHQVTQMGQEVILRCVPISNHLYFYWYRQILGQKVEFLVSFYNNEISEKSEIFDDQFSVERPDGSNFTLKIRSTKLEDSAMYFCATVAGYSSYGYTFGSGTRLTVV.

This clonotype has only a few counts. The rearrangement links TRBV5-6 to TRBJ1-6; D is unresolved. Germline V gene data show CDR1 as SGHDT and CDR2 as YYEEEE. Trimming removed 0 bases at V and 14 bases at J, with 12 bases between. The CDR3 extends over 13 amino acids. CDR3 DNA sequence: TGTGCCAGCAGCTTGGTTAGTGAGTTAGCCCTCCACTTT. Amino acid sequence: CASSLVSELALHF.

This chain uses TRBV24-1 with TRBJ2-1; 10 bases line up with TRBD1. Germline V lookup: CDR1 KGHDR, CDR2 SFDVKD. V shed 3 bases, J shed 3 bases, and the junction held 10 bases outside the gene matches. This CDR3 contains 18 residues. This CDR3 is CATSDPRVGDRGYNEQFF. The CDR3 bases are TGTGCCACCAGTGATCCCCGTGTCGGGGACAGGGGCTACAATGAGCAGTTCTTC.

This clonotype was counted once. The V gene is TRBV27, the J gene TRBJ1-1; D ambiguous. CDR1 is MNHEY and CDR2 is SMNVEV in the germline V gene (reference sequence). The V end was cut by 2 bases, the J end by 1 base, with 5 bases between. The CDR3 sequence is 13 residues long. CDR3 loop: CASSLVQNTEAFF. DNA of the CDR3: TGTGCCAGCAGTTTAGTCCAGAACACTGAAGCTTTCTTT.

The V call is TRBV27, the J call TRBJ1-2, with a tentative D call TRBD1 (5 bases). The CDR3 spans 13 residues. Germline-derived CDR1 and CDR2 are MNHEY and SMNVEV (reference sequence). V was pared by 5 bases and J by 8 bases, with 15 bases between. The CDR3 DNA sequence: TGTGCCAGCAGTAATCGGGGCTTAGCGGGCTACACCTTC. The encoded protein is CASSNRGLAGYTF.

A few counts support this clonotype. The CDR3 here is CATSDPERGDNQPQHF. The DNA of the CDR3 is TGTGCCACCAGTGATCCCGAGAGGGGCGACAATCAGCCCCAGCATTTT. The rearrangement joins TRBV24-1 to TRBJ1-5, with D tentatively TRBD1 (5 bases). V lost 3 bases and J 3 bases, leaving 14 bases between the germline ends. The CDR3 contains 16 residues. Per the germline V gene, CDR1 is KGHDR and CDR2 is SFDVKD.

This clonotype was observed a few times. V usage is TRBV10-3 and J usage is TRBJ1-1; D is uncertain. With 4 bases removed from V and 4 bases from J, the gap between germline ends came to 10 bases. Germline V CDR1 and CDR2: ENHRY, SYGVKD. The CDR3 extends over 13 amino acids. The CDR3: CAISAARGTEAFF. The DNA for the CDR3 is TGTGCCATCAGTGCCGCGCGAGGCACTGAAGCTTTCTTT.

The V and J genes are TRBV7-3 and TRBJ1-1; TRBD1 aligns across 11 bases. The CDR3 has 13 residues. Germline trimming cut 5 bases from V and 10 bases from J; bases unmatched to any gene: 6. The germline gives CDR1 SGHTA, CDR2 FQGTGA. The CDR3 here is CASSPTGTGGAFF. In DNA form, the CDR3 reads TGTGCCAGCAGCCCGACCGGGACAGGGGGAGCTTTCTTT.

This chain uses TRBV12-3 or TRBV12-4 with TRBJ2-5; perhaps TRBD2 as D (5 bases). V gave up 5 bases and J gave up 2 bases, with 9 bases separating them. CDR3 size: 13 residues. CDR3 nucleotide sequence: TGTGCCAGCAGTCTCGGGATGCAAGAGACCCAGTACTTC. Its translation: CASSLGMQETQYF.

The chain carries TRBV30 and TRBJ2-7; maybe TRBD1 (6 bases). Germline V gives CDR1 GTSNPN, CDR2 SVGIG (reference sequence). The V end lost 5 bases, the J end lost 6 bases, and 11 bases lay between the germline ends. CDR3 length equals 11 residues. The CDR3 nucleotides read TGTGCCTGGGGACCAGGGGTCGAGCAGTACTTC. Encoded protein: CAWGPGVEQYF.

This clonotype was picked up a small number of times. The V and J genes are TRBV27 and TRBJ2-1; 10 bases agree with TRBD1. V lost 6 bases and J lost 7; bases outside the gene matches: 9. Germline CDR1 and CDR2: MNHEY and SMNVEV (reference sequence). The CDR3 loop spans 15 amino acids. CDR3 nucleotide sequence: TGTGCCAGCAGGAAGACAGGGGGCGCGGGAAATGAGCAGTTCTTC. Its protein product is CASRKTGGAGNEQFF.

The chain links TRBV28 to TRBJ2-6, with 8 positions matching TRBD1. Trimming cost V 4 bases and J 6 bases; bases outside gene matches: 5. CDR1 is MDHEN, CDR2 SYDVKM, per germline. The CDR3 sequence is 15 residues long. The CDR3 is CASSSSGGSANVLTF. In DNA form, the CDR3 reads TGTGCCAGCAGTTCATCAGGGGGCTCGGCCAACGTCCTGACTTTC. Filled out from reference TRBV28 and TRBJ2-6, the complete variable domain reads DVKVTQSSRYLVKRTGEKVFLECVQDMDHENMFWYRQDPGLGLRLIYFSYDVKMKEKGDIPEGYSVSREKKERFSLILESASTNQTSMYLCASSSSGGSANVLTFGAGSRLTVL.

This clonotype was observed a handful of times. The chain has TRBV5-4 and TRBJ1-2, with 7 bases identical to TRBD1. The CDR3 runs to 15 residues. Germline V gene sequence: CDR1 SGHNT, CDR2 YYREEE (reference sequence). The trim removed 0 bases at V and 4 bases at J, leaving 6 bases unmatched. The CDR3 is CASSLEGAVGYGYTF. CDR3 bases: TGTGCCAGCAGCTTGGAGGGGGCTGTAGGCTATGGCTACACCTTC.

The rearrangement links TRBV19 to TRBJ1-2; no reliable D call. Trimming took 8 bases from V and 2 from J, leaving 18 bases between them. The CDR3 totals 15 residues. CDR1 LNHDA and CDR2 SQIVND come from the germline V gene (reference sequence). The CDR3 DNA follows: TGTGCCAGTTCCCCCTTGGTTGGCCAGAACTATGGCTACACCTTC. This codes for CASSPLVGQNYGYTF.